This is a list of T cell receptor beta chains from one sample in a study of blood T cell repertoires in COVID-19. Assay used: immunoSEQ multiplex PCR; TCRdb lists only in-frame clones, some missing. The table lists some 120,000 clones, around 85% of them singletons, with approximately 3% in the top ten. Sequenced sample: peripheral blood. Receptors originate from a woman of 80 years or more with COVID-19, enrolled during active disease. Each CDR3 is given with its conserved first and last residue.

TRBJ1-1 TRBV6-5 CASSPGTGTTEAFF
TRBJ2-6 TRBV19 CASSSGQGARGANVLTF
TRBJ2-7 TRBV27 CASSSSNSPYEQYF
TRBJ1-6 TRBV28 CASSFLGAGNSPLHF
TRBJ2-5 TRBV7-2 CASSTGGLETQYF
TRBJ1-5 TRBV15 CATGERTGLFNQPQHF
TRBJ1-6 TRBV5-1 CASRDKSGDNSPLHF
TRBJ2-5 TRBV28 CASSYSTGSETQYF
TRBJ2-7 TRBV5-6 CASSPRHLSSYEQYF
TRBJ2-2 TRBV7-2 CASSLAGVTTGELFF
TRBJ1-1 TRBV4-3 CASSQDSAGRGTEAFF
TRBJ2-7 TRBV6-5 CASSYAGYEQYF
TRBJ2-2 TRBV24-1 CATSETAITGELFF
TRBJ2-1 TRBV6-2/TRBV6-3 CASSVTGSNEQFF
TRBJ1-2 TRBV6-5 CASLSGGRNYGYTF
TRBJ2-5 TRBV19 CASKTSGRETQYF
TRBJ1-6 TRBV25-1 CASSEAGNSPLHF
TRBJ2-7 TRBV5-4 CASTAWAGSNEQYF
TRBJ1-2 TRBV10-2 CASSESVGTAYGYTF
TRBJ1-4 TRBV3-1/TRBV3-2 CASSQSGVEKLFF
TRBJ2-7 TRBV2 CASSELTVTYEQYF
TRBJ2-5 TRBV27 CASSSSGRAQETQYF
TRBJ2-1 TRBV6-5 CASSYPHAARGEQFF